This T cell receptor (beta chain) was retrieved from a study of beta chain features in type 1 diabetes. Every bit of the isolated RNA underwent reverse transcription, so sequencing read expressed TCRB transcripts. The protocol was immunoSEQ multiplex PCR, while the TCRdb copy is restricted to in-frame clones and leaves out a portion. The sample consists of around 500,000 clones, more than 9.5% of them appearing once. Study results and limitations: TCRB CDR3s from Type 1 diabetes patients were moderately but significantly shorter in all four CD4+ subsets. PCR could preferentially amplify shorter templates, alike in patients and controls.

In this sample, this clone turned up a few times. Its antigen is unidentified. V gave up 5 bases and J gave up 1 base, with 3 bases separating them. Germline CDR1 reads PRHDT; CDR2 reads FYEKMQ (reference sequence). The CDR3 spans 11 residues. The authors took one heparinised blood draw, averaging about 120 mL, from each donor. Populations obtained by sorting all exceeded 95% purity. The V call is TRBV13, the J call TRBJ2-7; no clear D gene. Sequences were obtained from naive CD4+ T cells from blood. The receptor's source is a woman between 18 and 29 years old in good health. As DNA, the CDR3 is TGTGCCAGCAGCCGTTCCTACGAGCAGTACTTC. It is translated as CASSRSYEQYF. Full variable domain (remainder filled in from reference TRBV13 and TRBJ2-7): AAGVIQSPRHLIKEKRETATLKCYPIPRHDTVYWYQQGPGQDPQFLISFYEKMQSDKGSIPDRFSAQQFSDYHSELNMSSLELGDSALYFCASSRSYEQYFGPGTRLTVT.